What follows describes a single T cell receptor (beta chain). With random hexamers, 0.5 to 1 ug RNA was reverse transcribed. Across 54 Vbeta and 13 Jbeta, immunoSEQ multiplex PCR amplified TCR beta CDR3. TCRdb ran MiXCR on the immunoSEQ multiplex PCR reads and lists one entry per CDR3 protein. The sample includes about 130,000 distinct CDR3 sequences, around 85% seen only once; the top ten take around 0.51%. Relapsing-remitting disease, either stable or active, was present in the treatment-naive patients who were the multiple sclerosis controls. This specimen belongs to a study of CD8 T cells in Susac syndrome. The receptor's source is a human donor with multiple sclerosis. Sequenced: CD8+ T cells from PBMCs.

The CDR3, as DNA: TGTGCCAGCAGTGAAAACGAGGTGGGCTATGGCTACACCTTC. It translates to CASSENEVGYGYTF. This chain links TRBV6-1 with TRBJ1-2; unclear D gene. Deletions cut 2 bases from V and 4 bases from J, with 11 bases between. The germline CDR1 and CDR2 sequences are MNHNS and SASEGT. CDR3 length: 14 amino acids.